This T cell receptor (beta chain) was retrieved from a study of T cells after yellow fever vaccination. V gave up 5 bases and J gave up 0 bases; unmatched junction bases: 6. The CDR3 totals 17 residues. CDR1 LGHNA and CDR2 YNFKEQ come from the germline V gene. TCRdb re-analysed the 5' RACE reads in MiXCR, keeping a single row per CDR3 protein. The sample lists under 550,000 distinct CDR3 sequences; about a fifth were seen once. The TCR originated in a young man who received the YFV17D yellow fever vaccine. The chain employs TRBV4-2 and TRBJ2-1; 11 nucleotides line up with TRBD2. Here the sequenced sample was PBMCs, taken 21 days after the first yellow fever vaccination. The CDR3 loop is CASSSLAGGFSYNEQFF. The DNA of the CDR3 is TGTGCCAGCAGCTCCCTAGCGGGGGGTTTCTCCTACAATGAGCAGTTCTTC.